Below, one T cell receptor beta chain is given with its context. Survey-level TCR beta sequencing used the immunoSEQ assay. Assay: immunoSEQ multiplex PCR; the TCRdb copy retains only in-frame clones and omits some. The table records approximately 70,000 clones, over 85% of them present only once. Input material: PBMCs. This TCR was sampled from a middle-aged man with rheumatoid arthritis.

Written as DNA, the CDR3 is TGTGCCAGCAGCTTAGCGGAGCTTAGCACAGATACGCAGTATTTT. This encodes CASSLAELSTDTQYF. The chain combines TRBV7-3 with TRBJ2-3, with D unresolved. The CDR3 runs to 15 residues. The germline V gene encodes CDR1 SGHTA and CDR2 FQGTGA. The germline V and J ends were trimmed by 2 bases and 0 bases, with 9 bases remaining between them.